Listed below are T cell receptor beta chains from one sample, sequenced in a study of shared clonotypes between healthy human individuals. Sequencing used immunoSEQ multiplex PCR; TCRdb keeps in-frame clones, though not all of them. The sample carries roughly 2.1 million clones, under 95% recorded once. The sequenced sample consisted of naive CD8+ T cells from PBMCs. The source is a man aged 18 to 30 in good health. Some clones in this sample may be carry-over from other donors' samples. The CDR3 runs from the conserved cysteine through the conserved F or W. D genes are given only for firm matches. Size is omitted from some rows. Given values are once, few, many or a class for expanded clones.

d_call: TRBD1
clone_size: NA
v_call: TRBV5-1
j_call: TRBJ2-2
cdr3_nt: TGCGCCAGCAGCGTCAAGAGCGGACAGGTTCGGACCGGGGAGCTGTTTTTT
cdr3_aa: CASSVKSGQVRTGELFF

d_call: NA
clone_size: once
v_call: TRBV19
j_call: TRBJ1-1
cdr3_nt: TGTGCCAGTACCCGGGAGGTTAGGGAGCCCGTGGGGGTGAACACTGAAGCTTTCTTT
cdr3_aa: CASTREVREPVGVNTEAFF

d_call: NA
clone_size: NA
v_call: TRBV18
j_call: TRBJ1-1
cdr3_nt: TGTGCCAGCTCACCAGGGCCAGGGTATTGGGACACTGAAGCTTTCTTT
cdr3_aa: CASSPGPGYWDTEAFF

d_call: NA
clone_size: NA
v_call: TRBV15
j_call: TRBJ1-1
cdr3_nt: TGTGCCACCAGCAGTGTCTTGGGGAACACTGAAGCTTTCTTT
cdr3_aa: CATSSVLGNTEAFF

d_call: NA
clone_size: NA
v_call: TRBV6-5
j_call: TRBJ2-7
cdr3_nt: TGTGCCAGCAGTTACTCGAACACACCCTACGAGCAGTACTTC
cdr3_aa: CASSYSNTPYEQYF

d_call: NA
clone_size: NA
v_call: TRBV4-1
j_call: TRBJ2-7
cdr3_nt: TGCGCCAGCAGCCAAGGCAGAGCGAATTACGAGCAGTACTTC
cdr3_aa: CASSQGRANYEQYF

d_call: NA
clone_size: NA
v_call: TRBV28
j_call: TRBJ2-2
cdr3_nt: TGTGCCAGCAGTTTAGCAGACACCGGGGAGCTGTTTTTT
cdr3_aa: CASSLADTGELFF

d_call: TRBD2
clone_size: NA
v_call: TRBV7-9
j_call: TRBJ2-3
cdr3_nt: TGTGCCAGCAGCCTCCGGACTAGCGGGGTGACAGATACGCAGTATTTT
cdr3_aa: CASSLRTSGVTDTQYF

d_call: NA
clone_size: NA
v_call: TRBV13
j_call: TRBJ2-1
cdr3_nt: TGTGCCAGCAGCTTAACCTTAGCGGACTACAATGAGCAGTTCTTC
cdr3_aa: CASSLTLADYNEQFF

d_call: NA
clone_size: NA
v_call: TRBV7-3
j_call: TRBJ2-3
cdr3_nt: TGTGCCAGCAGCGATGGGCCCACAGATACGCAGTATTTT
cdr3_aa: CASSDGPTDTQYF

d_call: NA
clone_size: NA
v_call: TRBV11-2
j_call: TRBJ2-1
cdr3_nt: TGTGCCAGCAGCTCGGACTATTCAAAGTTCTTC
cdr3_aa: CASSSDYSKFF

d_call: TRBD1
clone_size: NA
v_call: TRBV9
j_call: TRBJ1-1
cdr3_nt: TGTGCCAGCAGCCTAGGGACAGGTATGAACACTGAAGCTTTCTTT
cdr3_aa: CASSLGTGMNTEAFF

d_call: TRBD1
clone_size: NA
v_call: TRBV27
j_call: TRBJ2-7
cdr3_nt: TGTGCCAGCAGTTCCCGACAGGGGACCTACGAGCAGTACTTC
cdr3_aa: CASSSRQGTYEQYF

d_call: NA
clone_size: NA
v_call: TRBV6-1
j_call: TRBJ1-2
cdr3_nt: TGTGCCAGCAGTGAAGAAAGGGGCGCGGGAGATGGCTACACCTTC
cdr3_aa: CASSEERGAGDGYTF

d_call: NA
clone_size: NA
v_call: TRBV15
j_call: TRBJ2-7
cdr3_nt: TGTGCCACCAGCAGCATGGACGGAACCTACGAGCAGTACTTC
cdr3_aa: CATSSMDGTYEQYF

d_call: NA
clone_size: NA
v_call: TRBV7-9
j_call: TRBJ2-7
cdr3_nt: TGTGCCAGCAGCCTCTCGCAGGGAGAGGAGCAGTACTTC
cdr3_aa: CASSLSQGEEQYF

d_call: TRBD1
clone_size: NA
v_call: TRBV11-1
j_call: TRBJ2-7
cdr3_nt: TGTGCCAGCAGCTTAGAGGGACAGGGGCTACTCGAGCAGTACTTC
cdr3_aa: CASSLEGQGLLEQYF

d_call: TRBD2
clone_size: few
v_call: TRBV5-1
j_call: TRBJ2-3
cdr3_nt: TGCGCCAGCAGCTGGACTAGCGGCTACACAGATACGCAGTATTTT
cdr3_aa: CASSWTSGYTDTQYF

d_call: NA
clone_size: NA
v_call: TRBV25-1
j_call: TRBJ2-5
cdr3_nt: TGTGCCAGCAGTGTGAGACACGGACCTAAAGAGACCCAGTACTTC
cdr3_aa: CASSVRHGPKETQYF

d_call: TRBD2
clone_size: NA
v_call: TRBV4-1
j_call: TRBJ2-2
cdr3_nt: TGCGCCAGCAGCAAATCGGGAGGCGCGAACACCGGGGAGCTGTTTTTT
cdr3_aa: CASSKSGGANTGELFF

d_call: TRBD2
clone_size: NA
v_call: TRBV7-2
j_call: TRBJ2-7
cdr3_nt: TGTGCCAGCAGCTTAGGTGTCGCGGGAGGGGCCTACGAGCAGTACTTC
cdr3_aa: CASSLGVAGGAYEQYF

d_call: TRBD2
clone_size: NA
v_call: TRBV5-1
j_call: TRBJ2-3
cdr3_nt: TGCGCCAGCAGCTTGGAACTAGCGGCTAGCACAGATACGCAGTATTTT
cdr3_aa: CASSLELAASTDTQYF

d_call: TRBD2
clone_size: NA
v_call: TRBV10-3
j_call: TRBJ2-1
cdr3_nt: TGTGCCATCAGTGATCGGCTAGCGGGACACAATGAGCAGTTCTTC
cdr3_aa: CAISDRLAGHNEQFF

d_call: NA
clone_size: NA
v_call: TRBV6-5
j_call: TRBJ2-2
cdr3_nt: TGTGCCAGCAGGGGCACAGGGCCTAGCACCGGGGAGCTGTTTTTT
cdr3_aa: CASRGTGPSTGELFF

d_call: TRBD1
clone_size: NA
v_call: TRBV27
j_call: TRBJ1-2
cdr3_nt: TGTGCCAGCAGTTTATCTAACCGACAGGGATCTGGCTACACCTTC
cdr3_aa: CASSLSNRQGSGYTF